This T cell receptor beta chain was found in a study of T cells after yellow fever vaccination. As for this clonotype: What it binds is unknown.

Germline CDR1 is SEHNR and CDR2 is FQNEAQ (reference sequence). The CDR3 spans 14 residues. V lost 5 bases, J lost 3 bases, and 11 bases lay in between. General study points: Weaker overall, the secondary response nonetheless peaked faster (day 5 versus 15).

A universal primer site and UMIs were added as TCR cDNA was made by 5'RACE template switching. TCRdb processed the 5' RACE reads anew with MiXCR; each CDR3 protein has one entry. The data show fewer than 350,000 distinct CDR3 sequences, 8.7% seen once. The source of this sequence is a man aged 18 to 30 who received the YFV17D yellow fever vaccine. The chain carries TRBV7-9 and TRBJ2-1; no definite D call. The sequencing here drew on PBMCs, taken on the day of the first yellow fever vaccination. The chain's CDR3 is CASSLLLDYNEQFF. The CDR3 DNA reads TGTGCCAGCAGCCTGCTTTTGGACTACAATGAGCAGTTCTTC.